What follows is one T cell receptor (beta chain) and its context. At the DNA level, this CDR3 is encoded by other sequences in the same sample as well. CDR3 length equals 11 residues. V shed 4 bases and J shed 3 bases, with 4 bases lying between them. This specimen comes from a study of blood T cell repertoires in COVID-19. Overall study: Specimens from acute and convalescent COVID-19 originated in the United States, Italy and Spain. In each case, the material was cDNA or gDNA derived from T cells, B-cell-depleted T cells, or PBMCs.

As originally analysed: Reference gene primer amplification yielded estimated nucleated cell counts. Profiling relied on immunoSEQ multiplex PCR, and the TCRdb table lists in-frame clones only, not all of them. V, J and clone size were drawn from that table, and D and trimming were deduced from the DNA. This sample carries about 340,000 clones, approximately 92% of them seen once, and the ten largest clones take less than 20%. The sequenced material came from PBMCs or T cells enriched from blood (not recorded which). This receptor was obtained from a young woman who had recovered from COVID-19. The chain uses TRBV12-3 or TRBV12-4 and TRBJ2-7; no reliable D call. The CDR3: CASSSGYEQYF. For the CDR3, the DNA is TGTGCCAGCAGTTCGGGCTACGAGCAGTACTTC.